The following is a T cell receptor (beta chain) sequence with its context. This clonotype was counted many times. The specificity of this receptor is unknown. No base quality values were provided; no much bigger clone lies one nucleotide off. Systemically healthy Caucasian individuals from Russia, 39 in total and aged 6 to 90 years, were included as donors. Ten milliliters of peripheral blood were collected from each donor into EDTA-treated Vacutainer tubes. Ficoll-Paque density-gradient centrifugation was used to isolate PBMCs, with at least 6 million per sample. Trizol reagent was used to extract total RNA from PBMCs, with at least 5.5 micrograms per sample. For every donor, an aliquot of PBMCs went through flow cytometry to measure the percentages of naive CD45RAhigh/CD27high T cells. This record belongs to a study of blood T cells in healthy people across ages (dated by TCRdb to the mid-2010s). For context, the study as a whole: Template switching captured roughly one uniquely barcoded TCR beta cDNA molecule per two T cells in model experiments. Age-related changes in TCR beta repertoire diversity were measured in the study by deep sequencing normalized with unique cDNA molecular identifiers. Donors were grouped into four age groups: young (average roughly 15 years), middle-aged (39), aged (62) and long-lived (about 90). To avoid experimental bias, donors of different ages were spread randomly across the sequencing lanes. For two donors (one aged 18 to 30 and one aged 80 or older), the study analyzed two additional independent replicas of 1 million unique cDNA reads from the same blood draw. The investigation overall reported the following: There was a strong correlation between observed TCR beta diversity and the percentage of naive T cells measured by flow cytometry. The CMV infection status of donors was not known, potentially confounding age-related changes in expanded clonotypes. Observed TCR beta diversity per million T cells fell roughly linearly with age, and a significant reduction was already apparent by age about 43. Estimates of total diversity based on one million sequenced T cells were considered lower bounds and underestimates. Conclusive comparison of naive and antigen-experienced compartments was prevented by the profiling of bulk unsorted PBMCs. Compared with the aged group, the long-lived group had more naive CD4+ T cells, fewer expanded clones and increased TCR diversity, a pattern suggesting age selection.

The cysteine opens and the phenylalanine closes a CDR3 of 12 amino acids. Left in the record is the CDR3 DNA by itself, 36 bases read in frame from the first base. Trimming accounts for 4 bases at V and 7 bases at J, while the number of junction bases matched to no gene is 5. In the germline V gene, CDR1 corresponds to SGHRS and CDR2 to YFSETQ. Library construction relied on 5' RACE. The sequencer listed for this sample is Illumina HiSeq 2500. The second PCR ran for roughly 7 to 11 cycles and used a J-beta primer mix along with a sample-barcoded 5' primer. Each TCR beta cDNA molecule received a unique molecular identifier from a template-switch 5' adaptor carrying 12 random nucleotides. At least 3 million CDR3-containing paired-end reads were obtained from each sample. First-strand cDNA synthesis was performed from all RNA using the Mint cDNA synthesis kit, with priming by a TRBC-specific oligonucleotide. Following uracil-DNA glycosylase treatment, all cDNA underwent a first 18-cycle PCR with the universal primers M1SS and BC2_uni_R. As for the authors' bioinformatics: Each sample was normalized by randomly selecting 1 million high-quality reads, each carrying a distinct molecular identifier. Reads with shared molecular identifiers were discarded instead of being binned into consensus sequences. MiTCR, with a Q25 quality threshold and the strictest error-elimination algorithm, was used for CDR3 identification, clonotype clustering and error correction. A nonparametric unseen species model with Euler transformation was used to estimate lower-bound total TCR beta diversity. TCRdb redid the processing of the public reads, applying fastp at Q25 and MiXCR, and retained in-frame beta chains. Each CDR3 protein appears once, grouped with its most common genes and DNA. Here the V and J calls rest on TCRdb's processing, not on the authors' analysis. This sample is represented by 540,000 or so distinct CDR3 sequences; approximately 30% of them were singletons. Together, the top ten hold about a fifth of the sample.

Sequencing was performed on blood. The receptor chain draws on TRBV5-1 and TRBJ2-7; 7 bases in the middle match TRBD1. This receptor was obtained from an older woman in good health. The DNA reads as follows: TGCGCCAGCAGCCCAACAGGGGTTGAGCAGTACTTC. This sequence encodes CASSPTGVEQYF. With the rest looked up from the reference TRBV5-1 and TRBJ2-7 genes rather than sequenced, the full variable domain is KAGVTQTPRYLIKTRGQQVTLSCSPISGHRSVSWYQQTPGQGLQFLFEYFSETQRNKGNFPGRFSGRQFSNSRSEMNVSTLELGDSALYLCASSPTGVEQYFGPGTRLTVT.